Listed below are T cell receptor beta chains from one sample, sequenced in a study. From the RT-PCR reads, TCRdb called clonotypes with MiXCR, one entry per CDR3 protein. The sample has fewer than 800,000 distinct CDR3 sequences; approximately 14% are singletons. Sequencing input: memory CD4+ T cells from blood. Every receptor here comes from a female donor in good health, serving as a healthy control. Both conserved end residues are part of each CDR3. A D gene is named only where the DNA matches it firmly. Clone size is not always given. Where it is, it says once, few, many or a class for expanded clones.

V	D	J	size	CDR3	DNA
TRBV5-1	NA	TRBJ2-1	NA	CASSFAQTGEQFF	TGCGCCAGCAGCTTTGCCCAGACCGGTGAGCAGTTCTTC
TRBV7-2	NA	TRBJ2-7	few	CASSRVGGYEQYF	TGTGCCAGCAGCAGAGTGGGAGGCTACGAGCAGTACTTC
TRBV18	NA	TRBJ2-5	few	CASSPPRVEDKTQYF	TGTGCCAGCTCACCACCGAGGGTAGAGGATAAGACCCAGTACTTC
TRBV7-3	NA	TRBJ1-2	few	CASSSTTVSNYGYTF	TGTGCCAGCAGTTCTACGACAGTTTCCAACTATGGCTACACCTTC
TRBV30	NA	TRBJ2-1	NA	CAWTSGAGEQFF	TGTGCCTGGACCTCAGGGGCCGGTGAGCAGTTCTTC
TRBV15	NA	TRBJ1-1	many	CATSRASSTEAFF	TGTGCCACCAGCAGGGCCAGTTCTACTGAAGCTTTCTTT
TRBV10-3	NA	TRBJ1-5	NA	CAISESTSGSQHF	TGTGCCATCAGTGAGTCGACCTCGGGGTCCCAGCATTTT
TRBV24-1	NA	TRBJ2-7	many	CATSDPHSYEQYF	TGTGCCACCAGTGATCCACACTCCTACGAGCAGTACTTC
TRBV5-1	NA	TRBJ1-6	many	CASSLYGFGYNSPLHF	TGCGCCAGCAGCTTGTACGGATTCGGCTATAATTCACCCCTCCACTTT
TRBV19	NA	TRBJ1-2	NA	CASSKQARTYGYTF	TGTGCCAGTAGTAAACAGGCTAGAACCTATGGCTACACCTTC